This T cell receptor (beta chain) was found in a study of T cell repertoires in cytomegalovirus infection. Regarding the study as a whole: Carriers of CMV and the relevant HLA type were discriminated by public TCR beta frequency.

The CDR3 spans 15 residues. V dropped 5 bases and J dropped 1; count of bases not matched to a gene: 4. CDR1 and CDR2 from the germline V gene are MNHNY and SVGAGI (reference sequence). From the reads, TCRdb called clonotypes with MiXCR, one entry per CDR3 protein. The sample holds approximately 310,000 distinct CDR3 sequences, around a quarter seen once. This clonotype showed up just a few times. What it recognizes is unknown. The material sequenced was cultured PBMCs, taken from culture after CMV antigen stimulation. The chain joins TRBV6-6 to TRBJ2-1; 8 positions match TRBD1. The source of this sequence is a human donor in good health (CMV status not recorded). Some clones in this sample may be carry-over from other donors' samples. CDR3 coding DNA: TGTGCCAGCAGTGCCCAGGGGGCTTCCTACAATGAGCAGTTCTTC. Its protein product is CASSAQGASYNEQFF.